These 30 T cell receptor beta chains originate from one sample sequenced in a study of cytomegalovirus exposure and HLA in healthy donors (TCRdb year 2017). Library preparation was by the immunoSEQ multiplex PCR assay. For the multiplex PCR, a mixture combining 60 forward primers for TCR Vbeta segments and 13 reverse primers for TCR Jbeta segments was used. The table comes from immuneACCESS by way of TCRdb, which keeps in-frame sequences with V and J called. Part of the clones is missing from these tables; in studies checked, under half for an unresolved V gene and the rest for unknown reasons. This sample holds about 100,000 clones; around 80% were observed only once. The biggest ten clones account for about 0.79% of the sample. The specimen sequenced was PBMCs. These receptors were collected from a woman aged 55-70 years in good health and CMV-seronegative.

The chain is built from TRBV14 and TRBJ1-2; TRBD1 matches at 8 bases. The CDR3 has 16 amino acids. CDR1 is SGHDN, CDR2 FVKESK, per germline. With V trimmed by 4 bases and J by 2 bases, 9 bases remained unmatched. The CDR3 DNA sequence: TGTGCCAGCAGCCCCCATATAGGACAGGGAAACTATGGCTACACCTTC. This codes for CASSPHIGQGNYGYTF.

This clone appeared a single time. This chain joins TRBV6-5 and TRBJ1-1; 7 bases agree with TRBD1. Germline CDR1 is MNHEY and CDR2 is SVGAGI. CDR3 length: 12 residues. V was clipped by 5 bases and J by 13 bases; unmatched bases: 10. The CDR3 DNA sequence: TGTGCCAGCAGTACGGTGGACAGGTTTCATTTCTTT. Translated: CASSTVDRFHFF.

The sample holds a few counts of this clone. The genes are TRBV6-1 and TRBJ1-5; 8 bases are a match to TRBD1. The trim removed 4 bases at V and 5 bases at J, leaving 4 bases unmatched. From germline, CDR1 is MNHNS and CDR2 SASEGT. The CDR3 contains 14 residues. The DNA of the CDR3 is TGTGCCAGCAGTGGACAGGGGTCCCATCAGCCCCAGCATTTT. Translating it yields CASSGQGSHQPQHF.

The chain has TRBV5-6 and TRBJ1-2, with a possible D match to TRBD1 (5 bases). This CDR3 spans 14 amino acids. Germline V CDR1 and CDR2: SGHDT, YYEEEE. V was clipped by 1 base and J by 4 bases, with 11 bases between them. The CDR3 protein is CASSLIGGSYGYTF. The CDR3, as DNA: TGTGCCAGCAGCTTGATCGGGGGATCCTATGGCTACACCTTC.

The chain carries TRBV7-9 and TRBJ1-2, with TRBD1 identical over 7 bases. V shed 5 bases, J shed 3 bases, and the junction held 3 bases outside the gene matches. This CDR3 region has 13 residues. Per the germline V gene, CDR1 is SEHNR and CDR2 is FQNEAQ (reference sequence). As DNA, the CDR3 is TGTGCCAGCAGCCTAGGGGGCGACTATGGCTACACCTTC. It translates to CASSLGGDYGYTF.

The V call is TRBV5-6, the J call TRBJ1-1; a weak D match, TRBD1 (5 bases). The V and J ends lost 3 bases and 1 base respectively, with 13 bases between them. The CDR3 contains 15 residues. In germline, CDR1 is SGHDT, CDR2 YYEEEE. The CDR3 DNA follows: TGTGCCAGCAGCTCCACAGGAGTTCGGAACACTGAAGCTTTCTTT. It specifies CASSSTGVRNTEAFF.

CDR3 amino acids: CASSSGTSSYEQYF. The CDR3 nucleotides read TGTGCCAGCAGCTCCGGGACTAGCTCCTACGAGCAGTACTTC. This chain joins TRBV5-4 and TRBJ2-7; the match to TRBD2 covers 8 bases. CDR1 and CDR2 from the germline V gene are SGHNT and YYREEE (reference sequence). The CDR3 has 14 amino acids. With 3 bases clipped from V and 0 bases from J, the junction kept 2 bases outside the gene matches.

Remarks on this clone: The junction differs from germline at one of its ends, possibly a read error. The chain uses TRBV7-2 and TRBJ1-3; 8 bases agree with TRBD1. The CDR3 sequence is 14 residues long. Germline V gene data show CDR1 as SGHTA and CDR2 as FQGNSA. The CDR3 here is CASTLDRGRDTIYF. As DNA, the CDR3 is TGTGCCAGCACCTTAGACAGGGGCAGGGACACCATATATTTT. Based on the CDR3 plus reference TRBV7-2 and TRBJ1-3, the full variable domain is GAGVSQSPSNKVTEKGKDVELRCDPISGHTALYWYRQSLGQGLEFLIYFQGNSAPDKSGLPSDRFSAERTGGSVSTLTIQRTQQEDSAVYLCASTLDRGRDTIYFGEGSWLTVV.

V usage is TRBV27 and J usage is TRBJ1-1; 8 nucleotides line up with TRBD1. Germline CDR1 MNHEY, CDR2 SMNVEV (reference sequence). CDR3 length equals 16 residues. J gave up 4 bases and V 6 bases, and 13 bases lay outside the gene matches. In nucleotides, the CDR3 is TGTGCCAGCAGCCTAAGACAGGGGAAAGGCGGCACTGAAGCTTTCTTT. The encoded protein is CASSLRQGKGGTEAFF.

The chain has TRBV29-1 and TRBJ2-7; 7 bases agree with TRBD1. Germline-derived CDR1 and CDR2 are SQVTM and ANQGSEA. This CDR3 region has 14 residues. With V trimmed by 6 bases and J by 2 bases, 10 bases remained unmatched. CDR3 amino acids: CSVTGQLPPYEQYF. The CDR3 DNA is TGCAGCGTAACGGGACAGCTACCGCCCTACGAGCAGTACTTC.

The chain has TRBV2 and TRBJ1-2; D call uncertain. The germline V and J ends were trimmed by 10 bases and 2 bases, with 8 bases remaining between them. CDR3 length: 11 amino acids. CDR1 and CDR2 from the germline V gene are SNHLY and FYNNEI. As DNA, the CDR3 is TGTGCCACGGGGTCCAACTATGGCTACACCTTC. This gives the protein CATGSNYGYTF.

The chain recombines TRBV19 with TRBJ2-1; 9 bases are a match to TRBD1. V was clipped by 3 bases and J by 10 bases; unmatched bases: 4. The germline V gene encodes CDR1 LNHDA and CDR2 SQIVND (reference sequence). The CDR3 consists of 13 residues. CDR3 protein: CASSIRTGVEQFF. The CDR3 bases are TGTGCCAGTAGTATTAGGACAGGGGTCGAGCAGTTCTTC.

The sample holds a few counts of this clone. The genes are TRBV5-1 and TRBJ2-7; D is uncertain. The CDR3 spans 15 residues. V dropped 1 base and J dropped 1 base, with 12 bases sitting between them. Per the germline V gene, CDR1 is SGHRS and CDR2 is YFSETQ. CDR3 loop: CASSLFPGTSYEQYF. CDR3 sequence (DNA): TGCGCCAGCAGCTTGTTCCCAGGAACATCCTACGAGCAGTACTTC.

This clone has just a few counts. V usage is TRBV9 and J usage is TRBJ2-7; 8 positions agree with TRBD1. Germline V gene sequence: CDR1 SGDLS, CDR2 YYNGEE. The CDR3 extends over 14 amino acids. V lost 4 bases to trimming and J lost 2 bases; unmatched junction nucleotides: 5. The CDR3 loop reads CASSPGQGPYEQYF. The CDR3, as DNA: TGTGCCAGCAGCCCAGGACAGGGTCCCTACGAGCAGTACTTC.

The rearrangement links TRBV15 to TRBJ1-5, with D uncertain. V lost 5 bases, J lost 0 bases, and 29 bases lay in between. The CDR3 runs to 21 residues. Germline CDR1 is LNHNV and CDR2 is YYDKDF (reference sequence). DNA for the CDR3: TGTGCCACCAGCGCCCGCCCGTGGGAGCAACCACAAACAAATAGCAATCAGCCCCAGCATTTT. Translating gives CATSARPWEQPQTNSNQPQHF.

This clone was detected only a few times. The chain carries TRBV6-5 and TRBJ1-2, with 8 bases that match TRBD1. Germline V gene data show CDR1 as MNHEY and CDR2 as SVGAGI. Trimming removed 6 bases from V and 1 base from J; junction bases left unmatched: 7. CDR3 length: 15 amino acids. CDR3 bases: TGTGCCAGCAGCTGGACAGGGTTTCATAACTATGGCTACACCTTC. Protein: CASSWTGFHNYGYTF.

The CDR3 DNA sequence: TGCGCCAGCAGCTCCATAGGGACAGCCCAGTACAATGAGCAGTTCTTC. The encoded protein is CASSSIGTAQYNEQFF. The V gene is TRBV5-1, the J gene TRBJ2-1; TRBD1 matches 7 bases. With V trimmed by 3 bases and J by 4 bases, 10 bases remained unmatched. CDR3 size: 16 residues. Germline V gene sequence: CDR1 SGHRS, CDR2 YFSETQ.

V is TRBV7-2 and J is TRBJ1-1, with TRBD1 as a possible D gene (6 bases). V shed 6 bases and J shed 3 bases, with 17 bases lying between them. The germline CDR1 and CDR2 sequences are SGHTA and FQGNSA. This CDR3 has 15 residues. The CDR3 protein is CASRYEPQGYTEAFF. CDR3 sequence (DNA): TGTGCCAGCAGGTACGAACCACAGGGCTACACTGAAGCTTTCTTT.

The chain combines TRBV6-1 with TRBJ1-5; a possible D gene is TRBD1 (6 bases). Trimming took off 3 bases at V and 3 bases at J, with 15 bases between the two ends. The CDR3 length is 16 residues. CDR1 is MNHNS, CDR2 SASEGT, per germline. This CDR3 is CASSEEGGAFNQPQHF. Written as DNA, the CDR3 is TGTGCCAGCAGTGAGGAGGGGGGGGCCTTCAATCAGCCCCAGCATTTT.

The rearrangement joins TRBV28 to TRBJ2-1; the match to TRBD2 covers 14 bases. This CDR3 region has 15 residues. The ends lost 6 bases at V and 6 bases at J; junction bases unmatched: 4. Per the germline V gene, CDR1 is MDHEN and CDR2 is SYDVKM. DNA for the CDR3: TGTGCCAGCAGACGACTAGCGGGAGGGGGCAATGAGCAGTTCTTC. Its protein product is CASRRLAGGGNEQFF.

The J gene is TRBJ2-5, the V gene TRBV5-1; 9 nucleotides agree with TRBD1. With 4 bases clipped from V and 5 bases from J, the junction kept 6 bases outside the gene matches. The CDR3 is made up of 14 amino acids. Per germline, CDR1 SGHRS and CDR2 YFSETQ. The CDR3 is CASSSTGGVETQYF. The DNA for the CDR3 is TGCGCCAGCAGCAGCACAGGGGGCGTCGAGACCCAGTACTTC.

The rearrangement joins TRBV5-1 to TRBJ2-7; unclear D gene. The CDR3 loop spans 15 amino acids. The ends were cut back, 0 bases at V and 0 bases at J, with 10 bases in the middle. Germline CDR1 and CDR2: SGHRS and YFSETQ. The CDR3 region has the DNA TGCGCCAGCAGCTTGGTTCCGACACTCTCCTACGAGCAGTACTTC. Its protein product is CASSLVPTLSYEQYF.

The J gene is TRBJ1-1, the V gene TRBV19, with D possibly matching TRBD1 (6 bases). Germline lookup yields CDR1 LNHDA and CDR2 SQIVND (reference sequence). V was trimmed by 7 bases and J by 7 bases, leaving 25 bases between them. There are 16 residues in the CDR3. The DNA for the CDR3 is TGTGCCAGTACCCCCCTGACGGGGGGCAATAGGGTTGAAGCTTTCTTT. Translating it yields CASTPLTGGNRVEAFF.

The chain has TRBV7-2 and TRBJ2-1; 8 nucleotides agree with TRBD2. The CDR3 contains 15 residues. Looked up from germline, CDR1 is SGHTA and CDR2 is FQGNSA. The V gene end was trimmed by 3 bases and the J gene end by 4 bases; junction bases not matched to a gene: 5. For the CDR3, the DNA is TGTGCCAGCAGCTTGACTAGCGCAAAATACAATGAGCAGTTCTTC. It encodes CASSLTSAKYNEQFF.

The rearrangement joins TRBV29-1 to TRBJ2-5; 11 bases are a match to TRBD1. The CDR3 extends over 16 amino acids. V was clipped by 0 bases and J by 5 bases; unmatched bases: 8. Germline V gives CDR1 SQVTM, CDR2 ANQGSEA. The CDR3 sequence is CSVEEGQGARRETQYF. The CDR3 bases are TGCAGCGTTGAAGAAGGACAGGGGGCGCGGAGGGAGACCCAGTACTTC.

This rearrangement joins TRBV4-3 to TRBJ2-7; TRBD2 might be the D (5 bases). The germline CDR1 and CDR2 sequences are LGHNA and YSLEER. V was shortened by 1 base and J by 6 bases, with 22 bases between the two germline ends. CDR3 length: 17 residues. The CDR3 sequence is CASSQVPGRDLMGEQYF. The CDR3 region has the DNA TGCGCCAGCAGCCAAGTCCCGGGCCGGGATTTGATGGGCGAGCAGTACTTC.

The chain recombines TRBV30 with TRBJ2-1; 7 nucleotides agree with TRBD2. Unmatched junction bases numbered 12, after V lost 5 bases and J lost 8 bases. Germline-derived CDR1 and CDR2 are GTSNPN and SVGIG (reference sequence). This CDR3 contains 14 residues. The CDR3 DNA reads TGTGCCTGGCGTCGAGGCGGGAGTTGGGATGAGCAGTTCTTC. Protein: CAWRRGGSWDEQFF. The variable domain in full, with the rest retrieved from reference TRBV30 and TRBJ2-1, is SQTIHQWPATLVQPVGSPLSLECTVEGTSNPNLYWYRQAAGRGLQLLFYSVGIGQISSEVPQNLSASRPQDRQFILSSKKLLLSDSGFYLCAWRRGGSWDEQFFGPGTRLTVL.

This chain links TRBV27 with TRBJ2-1; maybe TRBD2 (6 bases). The CDR3 covers 15 residues. With 6 bases removed from V and 0 bases from J, the gap between germline ends came to 12 bases. From germline, CDR1 is MNHEY and CDR2 SMNVEV (reference sequence). The CDR3 reads CASRGGVVSYNEQFF. The CDR3 nucleotides are TGTGCCAGCAGGGGCGGGGTCGTCTCCTACAATGAGCAGTTCTTC.

V and J are TRBV19 and TRBJ1-5; no clear D. There are 12 residues in the CDR3. CDR1 is LNHDA, CDR2 SQIVND, per germline (reference sequence). Trimming left V 7 bases short and J 4 bases short, with 8 bases between. The CDR3 sequence: CASNPGNQPQHF. The CDR3 region has the DNA TGTGCCAGTAACCCGGGAAATCAGCCCCAGCATTTT. Full variable domain (rest looked up from reference TRBV19 and TRBJ1-5): DGGITQSPKYLFRKEGQNVTLSCEQNLNHDAMYWYRQDPGQGLRLIYYSQIVNDFQKGDIAEGYSVSREKKESFPLTVTSAQKNPTAFYLCASNPGNQPQHFGDGTRLSIL.

The rearrangement uses TRBV2 and TRBJ1-3, with 9 bases fitting TRBD1. The CDR3 is 15 residues long. The V segment lost 1 base and the J segment 4 bases; nucleotides outside the gene matches: 2. The germline V gene encodes CDR1 SNHLY and CDR2 FYNNEI. DNA for the CDR3: TGTGCCAGCAGTGAAGTGGGACAGGGAGGAAACACCATATATTTT. Translated, it gives CASSEVGQGGNTIYF.